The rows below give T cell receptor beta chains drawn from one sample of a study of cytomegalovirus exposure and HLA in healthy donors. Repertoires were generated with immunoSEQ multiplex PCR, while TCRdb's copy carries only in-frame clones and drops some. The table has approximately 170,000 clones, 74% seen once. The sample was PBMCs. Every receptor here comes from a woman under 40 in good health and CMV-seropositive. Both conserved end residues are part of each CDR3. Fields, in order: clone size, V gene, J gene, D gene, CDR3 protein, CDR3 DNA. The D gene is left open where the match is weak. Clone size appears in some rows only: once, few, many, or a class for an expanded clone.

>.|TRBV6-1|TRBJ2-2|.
CASSRDTLVNGEPFF
TGTGCCAGCAGCCGTGATACCCTAGTAAACGGGGAGCCGTTTTTT
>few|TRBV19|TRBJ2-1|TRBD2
CASQRAGGTYNEQFF
TGTGCCTCACAACGGGCGGGAGGGACTTACAATGAGCAGTTCTTC
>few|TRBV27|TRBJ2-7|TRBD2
CASSEGLVGDEQYF
TGTGCCAGCTCCGAGGGACTAGTAGGAGACGAGCAGTACTTC
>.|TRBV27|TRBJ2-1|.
CASSLRLGVRNEQFF
TGTGCCAGCAGTCTTCGCCTCGGGGTTCGCAATGAGCAGTTCTTC
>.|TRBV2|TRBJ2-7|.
CASTLQGNYEQYF
TGTGCCAGCACCCTGCAGGGTAACTACGAGCAGTACTTC
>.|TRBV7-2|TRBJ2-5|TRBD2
CASSLRSSGYETQYF
TGTGCCAGCAGCTTAAGGTCTAGCGGCTATGAGACCCAGTACTTC
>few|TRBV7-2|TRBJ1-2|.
CASSFFDSITHGYTF
TGTGCCAGCAGCTTTTTCGACTCCATAACGCATGGCTACACCTTC
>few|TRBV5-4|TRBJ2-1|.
CASSLGSGHSYNEQFF
TGTGCCAGCAGCTTGGGGTCGGGACATAGTTACAATGAGCAGTTCTTC
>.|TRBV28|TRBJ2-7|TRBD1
CASRGTGLYEQYF
TGTGCCAGCCGGGGGACAGGACTCTACGAGCAGTACTTC
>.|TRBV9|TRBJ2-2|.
CASTPEEDTGELFF
TGTGCCAGCACCCCAGAAGAGGACACCGGGGAGCTGTTTTTT
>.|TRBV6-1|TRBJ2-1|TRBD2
CASQLGTRNRFF
TGTGCCAGCCAGCTCGGGACTAGAAATCGGTTCTTC
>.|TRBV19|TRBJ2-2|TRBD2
CASSTLAVDGELFF
TGTGCCAGTAGTACCCTAGCGGTAGACGGGGAGCTGTTTTTT
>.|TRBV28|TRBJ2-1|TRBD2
CASPPPARELPSEQFF
TGTGCCAGCCCTCCCCCCGCGCGGGAGCTCCCTAGTGAGCAGTTCTTC
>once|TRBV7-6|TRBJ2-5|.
CASTIGGQETQYF
TGTGCCAGCACGATTGGAGGGCAAGAGACCCAGTACTTC
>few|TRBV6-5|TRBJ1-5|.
CASKTVNSNQPQHF
TGTGCCAGCAAGACAGTAAATAGCAATCAGCCCCAGCATTTT
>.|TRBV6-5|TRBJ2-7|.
CASSYTSRRAYEQYF
TGTGCCAGCAGTTACACGAGCAGGAGGGCCTACGAGCAGTACTTC
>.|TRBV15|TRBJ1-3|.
CATSTMRVPGNTIYF
TGTGCCACCAGCACCATGCGGGTCCCCGGAAACACCATATATTTT
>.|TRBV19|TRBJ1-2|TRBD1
CATRQGSKGYTF
TGTGCCACGAGACAGGGTTCGAAGGGCTACACCTTC
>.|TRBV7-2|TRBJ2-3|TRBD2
CASSLSLAGRRKDTQYF
TGTGCCAGCAGCTTAAGTCTAGCGGGAAGAAGGAAAGATACGCAGTATTTT
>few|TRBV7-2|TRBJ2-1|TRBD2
CASSFGLAGGPLVYNEQFF
TGTGCCAGCAGCTTTGGGCTAGCGGGAGGGCCGCTGGTCTACAATGAGCAGTTCTTC
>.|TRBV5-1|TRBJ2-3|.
CASSLDRELTRTDTQYF
TGCGCCAGCAGCTTGGACCGGGAACTCACCCGCACAGATACGCAGTATTTT
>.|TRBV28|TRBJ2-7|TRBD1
CASSASGTGFHEQYF
TGTGCCAGCAGTGCCTCCGGGACAGGGTTCCACGAGCAGTACTTC
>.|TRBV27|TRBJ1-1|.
CASSLGMNTEAFF
TGTGCCAGCAGTTTAGGCATGAACACTGAAGCTTTCTTT
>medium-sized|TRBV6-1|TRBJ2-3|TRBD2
CASSEDGGSPDTQYF
TGTGCCAGCAGTGAAGACGGCGGGAGCCCAGATACGCAGTATTTT
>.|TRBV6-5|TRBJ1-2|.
CASSSGGRIYGYTF
TGTGCCAGCAGTTCCGGGGGTCGGATCTATGGCTACACCTTC
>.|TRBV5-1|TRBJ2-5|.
CASSLASFRGLQTQYF
TGCGCCAGCAGCTTGGCCTCATTTCGGGGATTACAGACCCAGTACTTC
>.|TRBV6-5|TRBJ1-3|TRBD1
CASSHRQGSGNTIYF
TGTGCCAGCAGTCACCGACAGGGATCGGGAAACACCATATATTTT
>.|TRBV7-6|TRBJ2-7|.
CASSYGKTYEQYF
TGTGCCAGCAGCTACGGGAAAACCTACGAGCAGTACTTC
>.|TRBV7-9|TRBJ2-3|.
CASSLRGDTDTQYF
TGTGCCAGCAGCTTACGGGGAGACACAGATACGCAGTATTTT
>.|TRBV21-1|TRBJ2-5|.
CASSPRDRQLQETQYF
TGTGCCAGCAGCCCCCGGGACAGGCAACTCCAAGAGACCCAGTACTTC
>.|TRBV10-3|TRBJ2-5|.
CAIGGTQETQYF
TGTGCCATTGGAGGGACTCAAGAGACCCAGTACTTC
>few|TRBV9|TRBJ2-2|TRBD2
CAKERGTNTGELFF
TGTGCCAAGGAGCGGGGGACGAACACCGGGGAGCTGTTTTTT
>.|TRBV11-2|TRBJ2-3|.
CASSLIALLDTQYF
TGTGCCAGCAGCTTAATAGCGTTGTTAGATACGCAGTATTTT
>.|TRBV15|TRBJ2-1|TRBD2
CATSRVREANEQFF
TGTGCCACCAGCAGAGTTCGGGAGGCCAATGAGCAGTTCTTC
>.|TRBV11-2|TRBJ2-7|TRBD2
CASSQTSGSLQYF
TGTGCCAGCAGCCAAACTAGCGGGAGCCTCCAGTACTTC
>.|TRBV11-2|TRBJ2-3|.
CASSLDLGRSTDTQYF
TGTGCCAGCAGCTTAGATCTGGGGAGGAGCACAGATACGCAGTATTTT
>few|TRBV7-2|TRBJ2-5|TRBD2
CASSFSGTSGGAQYF
TGTGCCAGCAGCTTCTCCGGGACTAGCGGCGGGGCCCAGTACTTC
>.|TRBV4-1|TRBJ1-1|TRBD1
CASSQMTGANTEAFF
TGCGCCAGCAGCCAGATGACAGGGGCTAACACTGAAGCTTTCTTT
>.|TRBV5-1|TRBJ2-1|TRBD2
CASRDEASGSFGEQFF
TGCGCCAGCAGGGATGAGGCTAGCGGGAGCTTCGGGGAGCAGTTCTTC
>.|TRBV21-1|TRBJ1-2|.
CASSKATGYGYTF
TGTGCCAGCAGCAAAGCGACAGGCTATGGCTACACCTTC
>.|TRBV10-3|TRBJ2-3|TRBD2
CAMRAGVGQADTQYF
TGTGCCATGCGAGCGGGAGTGGGGCAGGCAGATACGCAGTATTTT
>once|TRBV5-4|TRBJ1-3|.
CASSQQYGNTIYF
TGTGCCAGCAGCCAACAGTATGGAAACACCATATATTTT
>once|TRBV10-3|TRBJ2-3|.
CAISDGAQGDTQYF
TGTGCCATCAGTGATGGGGCCCAGGGGGATACGCAGTATTTT
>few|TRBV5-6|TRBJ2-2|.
CASSLVLYTGELFF
TGTGCCAGCAGCTTGGTACTATACACCGGGGAGCTGTTTTTT
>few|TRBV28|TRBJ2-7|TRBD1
CASSSNPGQGGQYF
TGTGCCAGCAGTTCGAACCCGGGACAGGGGGGGCAGTACTTC
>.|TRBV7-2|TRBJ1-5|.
CASSQSYNQPQHF
TGTGCCAGCAGCCAAAGCTACAATCAGCCCCAGCATTTT
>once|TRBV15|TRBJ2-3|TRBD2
CATSRDPGLAGSTDTQYF
TGTGCCACCAGCAGAGACCCGGGACTAGCGGGTAGCACAGATACGCAGTATTTT